Following are 8 T cell receptor beta chains from one sample sequenced in a study of blood T cell repertoires in COVID-19. Libraries were prepared by immunoSEQ multiplex PCR; TCRdb keeps only in-frame clonotypes and omits some of them. The repertoire holds about 50,000 clones, with over 90% as singletons. Material for sequencing was peripheral blood. Every receptor here comes from a woman older than 75 with acute or convalescent COVID-19.

This chain joins TRBV9 and TRBJ2-3; 12 nucleotides align to TRBD2. This CDR3 has 15 residues. Trimming cost V 3 bases and J 4 bases; bases outside gene matches: 3. Germline CDR1 SGDLS, CDR2 YYNGEE. The DNA of the CDR3 is TGTGCCAGCAGCGACCTAGCGGGAGGGCCAGATACGCAGTATTTT. Translated: CASSDLAGGPDTQYF.

J is TRBJ2-3 and V is TRBV7-2, with 10 bases fitting TRBD1. With 8 bases clipped from V and 6 bases from J, the junction kept 5 bases outside the gene matches. The CDR3 consists of 13 residues. Germline assignment: CDR1 SGHTA and CDR2 FQGNSA. CDR3 sequence reads: CASWRDRGDTQYF. The CDR3, as DNA: TGTGCCAGCTGGCGGGACAGGGGTGATACGCAGTATTTT.

The chain has TRBV27 and TRBJ2-1, with 7 nucleotides matching TRBD2. Germline V gene sequence: CDR1 MNHEY, CDR2 SMNVEV (reference sequence). Trimming removed 6 bases from V and 4 bases from J; junction bases left unmatched: 12. The CDR3 sequence is 16 residues long. In DNA form, the CDR3 reads TGTGCCAGCAGGCCCCAAGGGACTAATCGATACAATGAGCAGTTCTTC. Its protein is CASRPQGTNRYNEQFF.

This clone occurred once. J is TRBJ2-7 and V is TRBV5-1, with 9 bases matching TRBD2. CDR1 SGHRS and CDR2 YFSETQ come from the germline V gene. V lost 3 bases and J lost 7; bases outside the gene matches: 11. The CDR3 is made up of 15 amino acids. In nucleotides, the CDR3 is TGCGCCAGCAGCTCCTTTCTAGCGGGGCCGGGAGAGCAGTACTTC. Protein: CASSSFLAGPGEQYF.

The rearrangement links TRBV6-5 to TRBJ2-1, with TRBD1 matching 7 bases. Germline V lookup: CDR1 MNHEY, CDR2 SVGAGI. This CDR3 has 15 amino acids. The J segment lost 2 bases and the V segment lost 4 bases, leaving 5 bases of the junction unmatched. CDR3 sequence: CASSFKGAPYNEQFF. CDR3 nucleotides: TGTGCCAGCAGTTTTAAGGGGGCCCCCTACAATGAGCAGTTCTTC.

The chain has TRBV19 and TRBJ1-1; no reliable D call. This CDR3 is built from 14 residues. Germline V CDR1 and CDR2: LNHDA, SQIVND (reference sequence). V was shortened by 5 bases and J by 1 base, with 11 bases between the two germline ends. CDR3 sequence reads: CASSFREANTEAFF. The CDR3, as DNA: TGTGCCAGTAGTTTCCGGGAGGCGAACACTGAAGCTTTCTTT.

The rearrangement joins TRBV5-1 to TRBJ2-2; TRBD1 agrees at 9 bases. CDR1 is SGHRS and CDR2 is YFSETQ in the germline V gene. The CDR3 runs to 16 residues. With 2 bases clipped from V and 2 bases from J, the junction kept 4 bases outside the gene matches. CDR3 in amino acids: CASSFGTGTNTGELFF. CDR3 in DNA: TGCGCCAGCAGCTTCGGGACAGGGACTAACACCGGGGAGCTGTTTTTT.

This CDR3 is CAISPHRPLAGYNEQFF. Here the CDR3 DNA reads TGTGCCATCAGTCCACACAGACCACTAGCGGGGTATAATGAGCAGTTCTTC. The chain recombines TRBV10-3 with TRBJ2-1; TRBD2 matches 10 bases. V shed 5 bases, J shed 7 bases, and the junction held 14 bases outside the gene matches. CDR1 is ENHRY, CDR2 SYGVKD, per germline. This CDR3 contains 17 residues.